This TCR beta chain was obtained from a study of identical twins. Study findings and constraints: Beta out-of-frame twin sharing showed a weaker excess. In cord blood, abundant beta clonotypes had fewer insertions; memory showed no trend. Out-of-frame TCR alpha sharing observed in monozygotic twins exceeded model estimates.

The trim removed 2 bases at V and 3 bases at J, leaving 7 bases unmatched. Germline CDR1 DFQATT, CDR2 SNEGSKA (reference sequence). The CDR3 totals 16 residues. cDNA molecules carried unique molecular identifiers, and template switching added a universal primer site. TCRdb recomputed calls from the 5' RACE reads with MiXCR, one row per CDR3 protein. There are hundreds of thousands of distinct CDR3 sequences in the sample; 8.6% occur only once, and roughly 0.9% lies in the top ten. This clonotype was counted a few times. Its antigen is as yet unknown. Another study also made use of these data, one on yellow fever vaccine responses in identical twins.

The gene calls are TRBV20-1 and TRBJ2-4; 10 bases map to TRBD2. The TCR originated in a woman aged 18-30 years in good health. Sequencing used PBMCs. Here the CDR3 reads CSARMAPSGSKNIQYF. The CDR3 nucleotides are TGCAGTGCTAGAATGGCGCCTAGCGGGAGCAAAAACATTCAGTACTTC.